The present T cell receptor (beta chain) was sequenced within a study of blood T cell repertoires in COVID-19. About the study: COVID-19 samples from acute and convalescent phases originated in the United States, Italy and Spain. T cells, B-cell-depleted T cells, or PBMCs provided the cDNA or gDNA that served as material.

V lost 0 bases and J lost 6, with 15 bases in between. Germline CDR1 and CDR2: SGHRS and YFSETQ. The CDR3 consists of 15 residues. In the authors' methods: Using reference gene primer amplification, nucleated cell counts were estimated. Assay: immunoSEQ multiplex PCR; the TCRdb copy retains only in-frame clones and omits some. Clone size and the V and J calls come from that table; the DNA yielded D and trimming. In the table there are 450,000 or so clones, roughly 91% of which are singletons. Cohort assignment relied on participant-reported clinical history. This TCR was recovered from a man aged 18 to 29 who had recovered from COVID-19. The sequencing sample was made of PBMCs or T cells enriched from blood (not recorded which). The chain uses TRBV5-1 and TRBJ1-2; D is perhaps TRBD1 (6 bases). The CDR3 DNA sequence: TGCGCCAGCAGCTTGGAACAGGGAGCGGTCGATGGCTACACCTTC. Translation gives CASSLEQGAVDGYTF.